This T cell receptor beta chain was profiled in a study of blood T cells in healthy people across ages. Study findings and constraints: One million T cells yielded diversity estimates that were considered underestimates.

Germline assignment: CDR1 SNHLY and CDR2 FYNNEI. Between the trimmed V and J ends, which lost 10 bases and 2 bases, there was a span of 8 bases. The CDR3 runs 11 residues. Concerning this clonotype itself: Its antigen remains unidentified.

Then a second PCR, running about 6 to 12 cycles, was carried out with a sample-barcoded 5' primer and a J-beta primer mix. TCRdb independently ran MiXCR on the 5' RACE reads; one entry per CDR3 protein. The table shows more than 800,000 distinct CDR3 sequences, with 45% occurring only once. The V gene is TRBV2, the J gene TRBJ2-5; D is uncertain. Material for sequencing was blood. This TCR came from an older woman in good health. CDR3 DNA sequence: TGTGCCATCGACCCTCAAGAGACCCAGTACTTC. It encodes CAIDPQETQYF.